Shown below are 17 T cell receptor beta chains from a single sample sequenced in a study of cytomegalovirus exposure and HLA in healthy donors. Primers: 60 Vbeta forward and 13 Jbeta reverse. The data were produced by immunoSEQ multiplex PCR, yet TCRdb's version contains in-frame clones alone and is incomplete. This listing includes tens of thousands of clones. What was sequenced was PBMCs. The receptors shown here come from a man aged 50 to 59 in good health and CMV-seronegative.

The chain carries TRBV4-3 and TRBJ2-3; perhaps TRBD2 as D (7 bases). V was shortened by 0 bases and J by 3 bases, with 13 bases between the two germline ends. The CDR3 has 16 amino acids. From germline, CDR1 is LGHNA and CDR2 YSLEER. CDR3 bases: TGCGCCAGCAGCCAAGATCAGAGGGGGGGTACAGATACGCAGTATTTT. Translation: CASSQDQRGGTDTQYF.

The J gene is TRBJ1-4, the V gene TRBV2; maybe TRBD1 (5 bases). The germline V gene has CDR1 SNHLY and CDR2 FYNNEI. V was trimmed by 2 bases and J by 8 bases, leaving 12 bases between them. The CDR3 runs to 14 residues. This chain's CDR3 is CASSEWGGREKLFF. In DNA, the CDR3 is TGTGCCAGCAGTGAATGGGGCGGACGAGAAAAACTGTTTTTT.

The CDR3 DNA sequence: TGCAGCGTTGCTACAGATGGAAACACCATATATTTT. Protein sequence: CSVATDGNTIYF. The V call is TRBV29-1, the J call TRBJ1-3, with D hard to call. Germline V gene data show CDR1 as SQVTM and CDR2 as ANQGSEA. There are 12 residues in the CDR3. Trimming removed 4 bases at V and 3 bases at J, with 7 bases between.

This sequence joins TRBV14 and TRBJ2-3, with D tentatively TRBD2 (5 bases). Per germline, CDR1 SGHDN and CDR2 FVKESK. V lost 3 bases to trimming and J lost 6 bases, with 7 bases between them. The CDR3 is 12 residues long. The chain's CDR3 is CASSQSGDTQYF. The CDR3 DNA is TGTGCCAGCAGCCAGTCGGGGGATACGCAGTATTTT.

The V call is TRBV7-3, the J call TRBJ1-2; maybe TRBD1 (5 bases). This CDR3 is built from 14 residues. Trimming took off 0 bases at V and 4 bases at J, with 9 bases between the two ends. CDR1 is SGHTA and CDR2 is FQGTGA in the germline V gene. The CDR3 loop reads CASSLTGEGYGYTF. The CDR3 DNA sequence: TGTGCCAGCAGCTTAACAGGGGAGGGCTATGGCTACACCTTC.

This chain joins TRBV7-9 and TRBJ2-3; tentative D call: TRBD2 (6 bases). This CDR3 contains 15 residues. V gave up 1 base and J gave up 2 bases, with 10 bases separating them. The germline gives CDR1 SEHNR, CDR2 FQNEAQ (reference sequence). The CDR3, as DNA: TGTGCCAGCAGCTTAGGGCGGGGCGACACAGATACGCAGTATTTT. Translation: CASSLGRGDTDTQYF.

The rearrangement links TRBV27 to TRBJ1-1; 8 nucleotides agree with TRBD1. This CDR3 region has 13 residues. CDR1 and CDR2 (germline): MNHEY, SMNVEV (reference sequence). After removal of 2 bases from V and 8 bases from J, the junction contained 4 bases not matched to a gene. CDR3 sequence (DNA): TGTGCCAGCAGTTTAGGACAGGGATCCGAAGCTTTCTTT. Its protein product is CASSLGQGSEAFF.

CDR3: CASSLAGDRNQPQHF. CDR3 nucleotide sequence: TGTGCCAGCAGTTTAGCAGGGGATCGCAATCAGCCCCAGCATTTT. The chain combines TRBV28 with TRBJ1-5, with D possibly matching TRBD1 (6 bases). The CDR3 runs to 15 residues. CDR1 and CDR2 from the germline V gene are MDHEN and SYDVKM. V lost 2 bases and J 2 bases, leaving 10 bases between the germline ends.

Remarks on this clone: Mismatch with germline at one junction end may stem from a read error. The same CDR3 is also encoded by other DNA sequences in this sample. The chain has TRBV6-1 and TRBJ1-1; possible D gene TRBD1, 6 bases. The CDR3 consists of 15 residues. Germline V CDR1 and CDR2: MNHNS, SASEGT. The CDR3 reads CASRPNDRLNTEAFF. Written as DNA, the CDR3 is TGCGCCAGCAGACCGAACGACAGGCTGAACACTGAAGCTTTCTTT.

The V call is TRBV14, the J call TRBJ1-1, with a weak D call TRBD1 (5 bases). The CDR3 is 16 residues long. The germline CDR1 and CDR2 sequences are SGHDN and FVKESK. Trimming removed 0 bases at V and 1 base at J, with 12 bases between. DNA of the CDR3: TGTGCCAGCAGCCAAGAAAAGGGGTCAGGGAACACTGAAGCTTTCTTT. This encodes CASSQEKGSGNTEAFF.

The chain links TRBV5-1 to TRBJ2-5; 15 bases fit TRBD2. J gave up 5 bases and V 4 bases, and 6 bases lay outside the gene matches. The CDR3 loop spans 16 amino acids. Germline V gives CDR1 SGHRS, CDR2 YFSETQ. The CDR3 nucleotides are TGCGCCAGCAGCCCTGGGACTAGCGGGGGGAGGGAGACCCAGTACTTC. Residues: CASSPGTSGGRETQYF.

V usage is TRBV6-1 and J usage is TRBJ1-2; 7 bases line up with TRBD1. The CDR3 length is 13 residues. Germline-derived CDR1 and CDR2 are MNHNS and SASEGT. Trimming took 6 bases from V and 3 from J; bases not matched to a gene: 4. The CDR3 loop reads CASSPTGDYGYTF. In DNA, the CDR3 is TGTGCCAGCAGCCCTACAGGGGACTATGGCTACACCTTC.

The chain has TRBV7-6 and TRBJ2-1, with 12 bases identical to TRBD2. With V trimmed by 2 bases and J by 6 bases, 11 bases remained unmatched. The CDR3 extends over 18 amino acids. Germline values: CDR1 SGHVS, CDR2 FNYEAQ. In DNA form, the CDR3 reads TGTGCCAGCAGCTTACTAGCGGGGGGGACCCGTAGGGGCAATGAGCAGTTCTTC. It is translated as CASSLLAGGTRRGNEQFF.

In the case of this clone: The same CDR3 can be traced to other DNA sequences in this sample. J is TRBJ1-2 and V is TRBV9; no definite D call. CDR3 length: 14 residues. CDR1 and CDR2 from the germline V gene are SGDLS and YYNGEE. With 0 bases removed from V and 1 base from J, the gap between germline ends came to 7 bases. This CDR3 is CASSVGTGNYGYTF. The CDR3 DNA sequence: TGTGCCAGCAGCGTAGGAACGGGTAACTATGGCTACACCTTC.

The V gene is TRBV10-2, the J gene TRBJ2-7; 9 positions match TRBD2. V was pared by 6 bases and J by 3 bases, with 9 bases of the junction left unmatched. CDR3 length: 15 amino acids. The V gene's germline CDR1 is WSHSY and CDR2 SAAADI. CDR3 in amino acids: CASREHLAGDYEQYF. As DNA, the CDR3 is TGCGCCAGCAGAGAACATTTAGCGGGGGACTACGAGCAGTACTTC.

J is TRBJ2-3 and V is TRBV7-8; 11 nucleotides agree with TRBD2. Germline CDR1 and CDR2: SGHVS and FQNEAQ. V lost 0 bases, J lost 6 bases, and 2 bases stayed unmatched. This CDR3 contains 15 residues. In DNA, the CDR3 is TGTGCCAGCAGCTTAGCCTGGACTAGCGGGGATACGCAGTATTTT. Translated, it gives CASSLAWTSGDTQYF.

The chain is built from TRBV7-8 and TRBJ2-2; TRBD1 agrees at 7 bases. The germline V gene has CDR1 SGHVS and CDR2 FQNEAQ. The CDR3 covers 15 residues. The trim removed 5 bases at V and 6 bases at J, leaving 9 bases unmatched. The CDR3 DNA reads TGTGCCAGCAGCGAAACGACAGGGTTCGCCGGGGAGCTGTTTTTT. Its translation is CASSETTGFAGELFF.